This is a list of T cell receptor beta chains from one sample in a study of blood T cell repertoires in COVID-19. Sequencing was performed with immunoSEQ multiplex PCR; in TCRdb, only in-frame clones are kept and a portion is missing. The sample holds about 38,000 clones, roughly 87% seen once. Sequencing input: peripheral blood. The receptors were sampled from a man aged 55 to 70 with COVID-19, enrolled during active disease. Both conserved end residues are part of each CDR3. A D gene is named only where the DNA matches it firmly. The listing skips clone size in some rows; elsewhere it reads once, few, many or a size class.

j_call d_call v_call clone_size cdr3_aa cdr3_nt
TRBJ1-6 TRBD1 TRBV28 NA CASNLGGQGLSPLHF TGTGCCAGCAATCTTGGGGGACAGGGGTTATCACCCCTCCACTTT
TRBJ1-1 NA TRBV28 NA CASSIPETEMNTEAFF TGTGCCAGCAGTATACCAGAGACAGAAATGAACACTGAAGCTTTCTTT
TRBJ2-7 NA TRBV7-9 NA CASSLGRGEQYF TGTGCCAGCAGCTTGGGAAGGGGCGAGCAGTACTTC
TRBJ1-4 NA TRBV7-6 NA CASSLQGYEKLFF TGTGCCAGCAGCTTGCAGGGGTATGAAAAACTGTTTTTT
TRBJ2-7 TRBD1 TRBV6-5 NA CASSRTGSSYEQYF TGTGCCAGCAGCCGGACAGGGAGCTCCTACGAGCAGTACTTC
TRBJ2-2 TRBD2 TRBV28 NA CASSRLAGGTGELFF TGTGCCAGCAGTCGACTAGCGGGAGGGACCGGGGAGCTGTTTTTT
TRBJ1-1 NA TRBV5-4 NA CASSLTGFNTEAFF TGTGCCAGCAGCTTGACAGGTTTCAATACTGAAGCTTTCTTT
TRBJ1-5 NA TRBV7-8 NA CASSSSGSVNQPQHF TGTGCCAGCAGCTCTAGTGGCTCGGTCAATCAGCCCCAGCATTTT
TRBJ1-1 NA TRBV6-5 NA CASSPWGTMDTEAFF TGTGCCAGCAGCCCCTGGGGCACCATGGACACTGAAGCTTTCTTT
TRBJ2-1 TRBD2 TRBV9 NA CASSGTSGSPDEQFF TGTGCCAGCAGCGGGACTAGCGGGAGTCCGGATGAGCAGTTCTTC
TRBJ2-2 NA TRBV13 NA CASSYSGYTGELFF TGTGCCAGCAGCTACAGCGGATACACCGGGGAGCTGTTTTTT
TRBJ2-7 TRBD2 TRBV19 NA CASSKDRRLAGSEQYF TGTGCCAGTAGTAAGGATCGCCGACTAGCGGGAAGCGAGCAGTACTTC
TRBJ1-5 TRBD1 TRBV28 NA CASSDTGAPNQPQHF TGTGCCAGCAGTGACACAGGGGCCCCCAATCAGCCCCAGCATTTT
TRBJ1-5 NA TRBV28 NA CASHGAGGQPQHF TGTGCCAGCCACGGGGCGGGGGGCCAGCCCCAGCATTTT
TRBJ2-7 TRBD1 TRBV19 NA CASSTGTGYEQYF TGTGCCAGTAGTACCGGGACAGGGTACGAGCAGTACTTC
TRBJ1-4 NA TRBV5-5 NA CASSIRTPQTRGVPEKLFF TGTGCCAGCAGCATAAGAACACCTCAGACCCGGGGTGTCCCTGAAAAACTGTTTTTT
TRBJ1-1 NA TRBV6-5 NA CASRGPGPTEAFF TGTGCCAGCAGGGGTCCAGGGCCGACTGAAGCTTTCTTT
TRBJ1-2 NA TRBV28 NA CASSSSPTSSNYGYTF TGTGCCAGCAGTTCATCCCCAACTTCGAGTAACTATGGCTACACCTTC
TRBJ1-3 NA TRBV11-2 NA CASSLYTGTVAGNTIYF TGTGCCAGCAGCTTATATACAGGGACGGTGGCTGGAAACACCATATATTTT
TRBJ2-7 TRBD1 TRBV6-5 NA CASSPQGAGKVEQYF TGTGCCAGCAGTCCCCAGGGGGCCGGTAAGGTGGAGCAGTACTTC
TRBJ1-6 NA TRBV30 few CAWTLAGGRNSPLHF TGTGCCTGGACCTTAGCGGGGGGGCGAAATTCACCCCTCCACTTT
TRBJ1-4 NA TRBV5-3 NA CARSGPGTQHNEKLFF TGTGCCAGAAGCGGACCCGGGACACAGCATAATGAAAAACTGTTTTTT
TRBJ2-1 TRBD1 TRBV11-2 NA CASSLGRQGAYLNEQFF TGTGCCAGCAGCTTAGGAAGACAGGGGGCGTATCTCAATGAGCAGTTCTTC
TRBJ1-2 TRBD1 TRBV28 NA CASSRPGQFYGYTF TGTGCCAGCAGTCGACCGGGACAGTTCTATGGCTACACCTTC
TRBJ2-7 TRBD1 TRBV29-1 few CSAGTDPSYEQYF TGCAGCGCCGGGACAGACCCTTCCTACGAGCAGTACTTC
TRBJ1-1 NA TRBV7-9 NA CASSLASGTEAFF TGTGCCAGCAGCTTAGCGTCAGGCACTGAAGCTTTCTTT
TRBJ2-1 TRBD1 TRBV27 NA CASSSQGGAYNEQFF TGTGCCAGCAGTTCCCAAGGGGGCGCCTACAATGAGCAGTTCTTC
TRBJ2-3 NA TRBV5-1 NA CASAPGIADTQYF TGCGCCAGCGCCCCGGGAATTGCAGATACGCAGTATTTT
TRBJ2-2 TRBD2 TRBV9 NA CASSPSGVNTGELFF TGTGCCAGCAGCCCAAGCGGGGTGAACACCGGGGAGCTGTTTTTT
TRBJ2-2 TRBD2 TRBV24-1 NA CATSDSSQLAGENTGELFF TGTGCCACCAGTGATTCTAGCCAACTAGCGGGTGAGAACACCGGGGAGCTGTTTTTT
TRBJ2-7 NA TRBV20-1 NA CSALSGYEQYF TGCAGTGCCCTCTCCGGCTACGAGCAGTACTTC
TRBJ2-7 TRBD2 TRBV4-2 NA CASSPTSGVSAYEQYF TGTGCCAGCAGCCCGACTAGCGGGGTATCCGCCTACGAGCAGTACTTC
TRBJ1-5 NA TRBV24-1 NA CATSDPGLGNQPQHF TGTGCCACCAGTGACCCAGGGTTGGGCAATCAGCCCCAGCATTTT
TRBJ1-5 NA TRBV5-1 NA CASSKTGSGNQPQHF TGCGCCAGCAGTAAAACAGGGTCGGGCAATCAGCCCCAGCATTTT
TRBJ2-3 NA TRBV5-5 NA CASSLGGTYSTDTQYF TGTGCCAGCAGCTTGGGGGGGACATATAGCACAGATACGCAGTATTTT
TRBJ2-1 TRBD2 TRBV9 NA CASSVGGLAGNNEQFF TGTGCCAGCAGCGTAGGGGGACTAGCGGGGAACAATGAGCAGTTCTTC
TRBJ2-7 TRBD1 TRBV29-1 NA CSVELRGHSDYEQYF TGCAGCGTTGAACTCAGGGGGCATTCTGACTACGAGCAGTACTTC
TRBJ1-1 NA TRBV4-1 NA CASSQGVGPTEAFF TGCGCCAGCAGCCAAGGGGTGGGGCCCACTGAAGCTTTCTTT
TRBJ1-2 TRBD1 TRBV2 NA CASSENFRTGEDGYTF TGTGCCAGCAGTGAAAATTTCCGGACAGGGGAGGATGGCTACACCTTC
TRBJ1-1 TRBD1 TRBV10-3 NA CAISGRGRDEAFF TGTGCCATCAGTGGAAGGGGGCGGGATGAAGCTTTCTTT
TRBJ1-5 NA TRBV7-2 NA CASSLSFSNQPQHF TGTGCCAGCAGCCTCTCCTTTAGCAATCAGCCCCAGCATTTT
TRBJ2-7 NA TRBV27 NA CASRQGSLRYEQYF TGTGCCAGCAGGCAGGGGAGTTTAAGGTACGAGCAGTACTTC
TRBJ2-1 TRBD2 TRBV11-2 NA CASSFEGGRAFYNEQFF TGTGCCAGCAGCTTCGAGGGCGGGAGGGCCTTTTACAATGAGCAGTTCTTC
TRBJ1-4 NA TRBV5-1 few CASSLVSGSNEKLFF TGCGCCAGCAGCTTGGTATCAGGATCTAATGAAAAACTGTTTTTT
TRBJ1-2 TRBD1 TRBV7-8 NA CASSAGQGNYGYTF TGTGCCAGCAGCGCGGGACAGGGCAACTATGGCTACACCTTC
TRBJ1-2 NA TRBV3-1/TRBV3-2 NA CASRSTATNYGYTF TGTGCCAGCAGATCGACAGCAACTAACTATGGCTACACCTTC